Listed below are T cell receptor beta chains from one sample, sequenced in a study of T cells expressing NK-cell markers. TCRdb re-called the 5' RACE reads and gives one entry per CDR3 protein, without DNA. The specimen's table records 200,000 to 300,000 distinct CDR3 sequences. The sample taken for sequencing was blood T cells: a sorted CD56 or NKG2C T cell subset, CD4+ or CD8+ T cells, or bulk PBMC T cells (not recorded which). These receptors were obtained from a man between 18 and 35 years old in good health. Each CDR3 is given with its conserved first and last residue.

v_call	j_call	cdr3_aa
TRBV12-3/TRBV12-4	TRBJ2-3	CASRLAGADTQYF
TRBV30	TRBJ2-1	CAGPSLEGEQFF
TRBV11-3	TRBJ2-1	CASSLVLSGSSPSEQFF
TRBV10-3	TRBJ2-3	CAISGGNAATDTQYF
TRBV5-4	TRBJ2-1	CASSLGREGPQFF
TRBV6-5	TRBJ2-1	CASSYYAAGVTYNEQFF
TRBV12-3/TRBV12-4	TRBJ2-1	CASSFGRAGSNEQFF
TRBV6-1	TRBJ1-5	CASGQAGNNQPQHF
TRBV15	TRBJ2-2	CATSSRRNTGELFF
TRBV12-2	TRBJ2-7	CASRLDYVAGDYEQYF
TRBV10-1	TRBJ2-3	CAPGVGTTDTQYF
TRBV20-1	TRBJ2-3	CSADITQETSGGWDTQYF
TRBV12-3/TRBV12-4	TRBJ2-3	CASTTRDTQYF
TRBV12-2	TRBJ1-5	CASRLRARGPCNSNQPQHF
TRBV5-1	TRBJ2-7	CASSLDVTSSYEQYF
TRBV11-2	TRBJ2-3	CASSLGAPGGDWSTDTQYF
TRBV12-3/TRBV12-4	TRBJ1-1	CASTRTWQGNTEAFF
TRBV12-3/TRBV12-4	TRBJ2-1	CASSLGLAGGDEQFF
TRBV29-1	TRBJ2-2	CSVRRGGRELFF
TRBV9	TRBJ1-4	CASSVETGVGEKLFF
TRBV7-6	TRBJ2-3	CASSPTLTSGSSNTQYF
TRBV7-7	TRBJ2-2	CASSSGPLNTGELFF
TRBV25-1	TRBJ2-7	CASSEFVGGEQYF
TRBV15	TRBJ2-3	CATSRVPARGTDTQYF
TRBV7-9	TRBJ2-1	CASIFTGGSYNEQFF
TRBV20-1	TRBJ2-7	CSALTSGSSYEQYF
TRBV28	TRBJ1-4	CASSRPGPNEKLFF
TRBV29-1	TRBJ2-7	CSVGAGPLSEQYF
TRBV7-6	TRBJ1-3	CASSSGNTIYF
TRBV15	TRBJ1-5	CATSRDKYSNQPQHF